This TCR beta chain was captured in a study of blood T cell repertoires in COVID-19. Across the whole study: COVID-19 samples, acute and convalescent, were from the United States, Italy and Spain.

This clone was counted a single time. Per the study methods: Amplification with reference gene primers provided the estimates of nucleated cell counts. TCRdb's copy holds only in-frame clones and misses some; the assay was immunoSEQ multiplex PCR. V and J calls and clone size follow that table, whereas D and trimming were derived from the DNA. The table has approximately 500,000 clones, approximately 88% seen once. Followed over time, Seattle patients had been enrolled while infection was active. The CDR3 covers 13 residues. Germline V gene sequence: CDR1 SQVTM, CDR2 ANQGSEA. Deletions cut 5 bases from V and 6 bases from J, with 13 bases between.

Sequenced: peripheral blood. This TCR came from a woman aged 50 to 60 with COVID-19, enrolled during active disease. V usage is TRBV29-1 and J usage is TRBJ2-2; D might be TRBD2 (6 bases). CDR3 region: CSVIGGRAGELFF. The CDR3 coding sequence is TGCAGCGTTATCGGGGGAAGAGCCGGGGAGCTGTTTTTT.